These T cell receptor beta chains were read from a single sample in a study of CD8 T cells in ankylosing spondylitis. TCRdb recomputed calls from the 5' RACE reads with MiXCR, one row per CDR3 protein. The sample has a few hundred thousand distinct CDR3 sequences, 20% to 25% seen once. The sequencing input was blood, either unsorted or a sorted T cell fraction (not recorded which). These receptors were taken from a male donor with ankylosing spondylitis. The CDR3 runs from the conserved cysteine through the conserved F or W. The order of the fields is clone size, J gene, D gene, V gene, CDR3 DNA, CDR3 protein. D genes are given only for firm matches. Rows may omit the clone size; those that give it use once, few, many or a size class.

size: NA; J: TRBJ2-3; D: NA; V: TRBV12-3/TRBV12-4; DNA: TGTGCCAGCAGGACCGGACTCATCGGGGCAGATACGCAGTATTTT; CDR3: CASRTGLIGADTQYF
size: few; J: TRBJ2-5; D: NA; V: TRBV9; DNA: TGTGCCAGCAGCGCCTCAGGGGTTGAGACCCAGTACTTC; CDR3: CASSASGVETQYF
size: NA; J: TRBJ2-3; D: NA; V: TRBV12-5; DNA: TGTGCTAGTGGTCCCCAGGGAGATACGCAGTATTTT; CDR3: CASGPQGDTQYF
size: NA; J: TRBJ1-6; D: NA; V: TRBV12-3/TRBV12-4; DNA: TGTGCCAGCAGTTTCGCGGGGTCCGATTCACCCCTCCACTTT; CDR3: CASSFAGSDSPLHF
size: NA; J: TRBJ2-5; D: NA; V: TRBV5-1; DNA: TGCGCCAGCAGCTTGGTATCTAGCGAATACCAAGAGACCCAGTACTTC; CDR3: CASSLVSSEYQETQYF
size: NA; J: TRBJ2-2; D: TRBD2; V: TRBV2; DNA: TGTGCCAGCAGTTCGGGACTAGCGGCGAACACCGGGGAGCTGTTTTTT; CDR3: CASSSGLAANTGELFF
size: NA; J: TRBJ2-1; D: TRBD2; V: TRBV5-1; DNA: TGCGCCAGCAGCTTCGGGCCTAGCGGGTCCTACAATGAGCAGTTCTTC; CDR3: CASSFGPSGSYNEQFF
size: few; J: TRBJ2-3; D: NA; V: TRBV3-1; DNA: TGTGCCAGCAGCCAAGATGGTGGGGGATCTCTGTTCGACACAGATACGCAGTATTTT; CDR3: CASSQDGGGSLFDTDTQYF
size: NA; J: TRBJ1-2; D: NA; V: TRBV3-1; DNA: TGTGCCAGCAGCCAAGTTGAAGGGGGGTATGGCTACACCTTC; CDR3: CASSQVEGGYGYTF
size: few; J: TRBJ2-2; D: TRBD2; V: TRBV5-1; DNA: TGCGCCAGCAGCCCGGGACTAGCGGGGAACACCGGGGAGCTGTTTTTT; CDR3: CASSPGLAGNTGELFF
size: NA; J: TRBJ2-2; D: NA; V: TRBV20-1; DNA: TGCAGTGCTAGGGACAAGGGGCCGAACACCGGGGAGCTGTTTTTT; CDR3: CSARDKGPNTGELFF
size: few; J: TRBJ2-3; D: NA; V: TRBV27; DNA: TGTGCCAGCAGTTTAACTCGGGACCCTAGCACAGATACGCAGTATTTT; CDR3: CASSLTRDPSTDTQYF
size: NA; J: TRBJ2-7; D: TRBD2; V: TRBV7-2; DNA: TGTGCCAGCAGCTTAGGGGGGGCTAGCGGGTTATACGAGCAGTACTTC; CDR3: CASSLGGASGLYEQYF
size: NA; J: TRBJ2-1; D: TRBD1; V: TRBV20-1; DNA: TGCAGTGCTAGTGGGACAGTATACAATGAGCAGTTCTTC; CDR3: CSASGTVYNEQFF
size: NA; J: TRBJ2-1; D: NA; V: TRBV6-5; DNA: TGTGCCAGCAGTTCTAATCGGAGGCTAGCGTACAATGAGCAGTTCTTC; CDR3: CASSSNRRLAYNEQFF
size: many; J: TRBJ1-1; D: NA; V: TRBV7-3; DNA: TGTGCCAGCAGCCAGGGAGGAGGGAGCCCTGAAGCTTTCTTT; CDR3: CASSQGGGSPEAFF
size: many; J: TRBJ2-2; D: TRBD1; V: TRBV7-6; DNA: TGTGCCAGCAGCCGGACAGGGATGGGTACCGGGGAGCTGTTTTTT; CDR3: CASSRTGMGTGELFF
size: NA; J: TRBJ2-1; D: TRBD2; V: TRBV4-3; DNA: TGCGCCAGCAGCCAAGAATGGCCTAGCGGGAGGGACGGGGAGCAGTTCTTC; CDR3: CASSQEWPSGRDGEQFF
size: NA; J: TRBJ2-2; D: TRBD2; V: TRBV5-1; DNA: TGCGCCAGCAGCTGGTCAGCGGGAGGGATTGACGGGGAGCTGTTTTTT; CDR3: CASSWSAGGIDGELFF
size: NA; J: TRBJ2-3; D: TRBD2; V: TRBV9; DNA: TGTGCCAGCAGCGCAAGACCGACTAGCGCAGATACGCAGTATTTT; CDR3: CASSARPTSADTQYF
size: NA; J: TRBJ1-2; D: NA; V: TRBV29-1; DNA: TGCAGCGTTGATGGACGAGGCGACTATGGCTACACCTTC; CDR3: CSVDGRGDYGYTF
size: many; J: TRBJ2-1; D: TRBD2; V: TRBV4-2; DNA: TGTGCCAGCAGCCAAGTTATCACTAGCGTTACGAATGAGCAGTTCTTC; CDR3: CASSQVITSVTNEQFF
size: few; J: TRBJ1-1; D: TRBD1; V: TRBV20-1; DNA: TGCAGTGCTAGAGGGGGACAGCCGAACACTGAAGCTTTCTTT; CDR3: CSARGGQPNTEAFF
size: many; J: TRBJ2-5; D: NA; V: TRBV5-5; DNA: TGTGCCAGCAGCTTGTCAGGGTCCAAAGAGACCCAGTACTTC; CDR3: CASSLSGSKETQYF
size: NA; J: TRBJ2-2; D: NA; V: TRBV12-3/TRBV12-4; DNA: TGTGCCAGCAGTTATCTGGCTCGAACCGGGGAGCTGTTTTTT; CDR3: CASSYLARTGELFF
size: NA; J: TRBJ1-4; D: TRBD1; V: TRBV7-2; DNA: TGTGCCAGCAGCCGAAGTGGAGGGGGCAATGAAAAACTGTTTTTT; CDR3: CASSRSGGGNEKLFF
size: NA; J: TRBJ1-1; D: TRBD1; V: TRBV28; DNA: TGTGCCAGCAGTTTAAGGTACAGGGGGCGGGACACTGAAGCTTTCTTT; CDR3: CASSLRYRGRDTEAFF